This record concerns one T cell receptor beta chain sequence. Its target is unknown. This specimen belongs to a study of T cell responses to AZD1222 COVID-19 vaccine. The study, taken as a whole, reports: Donors were largely white British and mainly female; clonal diversity was possibly underestimated.

Germline values: CDR1 SNHLY, CDR2 FYNNEI. V dropped 6 bases and J dropped 5; count of bases not matched to a gene: 6. The CDR3 consists of 13 residues. TCRdb keeps only in-frame clones here, not all; method: immunoSEQ multiplex PCR. The sample contains 65,000 to 70,000 clones, about 90% of which appear only once. Sequences were derived from peripheral blood, sampled on day 0 of AZD1222 vaccination. The chain joins TRBV2 to TRBJ1-1; 7 bases map to TRBD1. The sequence came from an adult in good health. The CDR3 region has the DNA TGTGCCAGCAGCGGGACAGTCGGAACTGAAGCTTTCTTT. Its translation is CASSGTVGTEAFF.